This T cell receptor beta chain was documented in a study of blood T cell repertoires in COVID-19. Whole-study context: Acute and convalescent COVID-19 samples came from the United States, Italy and Spain.

Method: immunoSEQ multiplex PCR; TCRdb's copy keeps in-frame clones and lacks some. The sample holds about 29,000 clones, 80% to 90% seen once. The V gene's germline CDR1 is ENHRY and CDR2 SYGVKD. The CDR3 has 13 residues. The V end was cut by 3 bases, the J end by 1 base, with 6 bases between. The TCR was taken from a man aged 80 or over with acute or convalescent COVID-19. The V call is TRBV10-3, the J call TRBJ1-1, with D hard to call. Sequenced material: peripheral blood. The CDR3 DNA reads TGTGCCATCAGTGAACAAAGGAACACTGAAGCTTTCTTT. Amino acids: CAISEQRNTEAFF.